This T cell receptor beta chain appears in the sequencing data of a study of blood T cell repertoires in COVID-19. The wider study: COVID-19 samples collected from the United States, Italy and Spain covered acute and convalescent phases. The analysed material was cDNA or gDNA that came from T cells, B-cell-depleted T cells, or PBMCs.

Germline V gives CDR1 ENHRY, CDR2 SYGVKD. V lost 8 bases and J lost 7; bases outside the gene matches: 11. The CDR3 is 15 residues long. Original handling: Estimated nucleated cell counts came from reference gene primer amplification. Only in-frame clones appear in the TCRdb table, and some are missing; sequencing was by immunoSEQ multiplex PCR. That table is the source of V, J and clone size, and D and trimming were worked out from the DNA. Of 200,000 to 300,000 clones listed, roughly 83% were seen once; the top ten hold about 12%. The TCR comes from a man older than 75 with acute or convalescent COVID-19. The rearrangement joins TRBV10-3 to TRBJ1-4; 9 nucleotides match TRBD1. Sequenced input: peripheral blood. CDR3 in amino acids: CAISPRGQGGEKLFF. For the CDR3, the DNA is TGTGCCATCTCCCCGCGGGGACAGGGAGGTGAAAAACTGTTTTTT.